Listed here is a single T cell receptor (beta chain). Its antigen is as yet unknown. This entry belongs to a study of STAT3 mutations in large granular lymphocyte leukemia. Germline V gene data show CDR1 as SQVTM and CDR2 as ANQGSEA. The CDR3 consists of 12 residues. Unmatched junction bases numbered 2, after V lost 6 bases and J lost 2 bases. The repertoire was sequenced with immunoSEQ multiplex PCR; TCRdb's copy has only in-frame clones and lacks some. The data contain thousands of clones, roughly a third of them singletons. Overall study findings and caveats: Every T-cell large granular lymphocyte leukemia patient had at least one immunodominant TCR beta clonotype.

The clonotype comes from a woman aged 40 to 55 with T-cell large granular lymphocyte leukemia. Some clones in this sample may be carry-over from other donors' samples. The chain links TRBV29-1 to TRBJ2-7; 9 bases align to TRBD1. The sample comprised peripheral blood mononuclear cells. The CDR3 sequence: CSVGQGTYEQYF. CDR3 DNA sequence: TGCAGCGTGGGACAGGGCACCTACGAGCAGTACTTC.